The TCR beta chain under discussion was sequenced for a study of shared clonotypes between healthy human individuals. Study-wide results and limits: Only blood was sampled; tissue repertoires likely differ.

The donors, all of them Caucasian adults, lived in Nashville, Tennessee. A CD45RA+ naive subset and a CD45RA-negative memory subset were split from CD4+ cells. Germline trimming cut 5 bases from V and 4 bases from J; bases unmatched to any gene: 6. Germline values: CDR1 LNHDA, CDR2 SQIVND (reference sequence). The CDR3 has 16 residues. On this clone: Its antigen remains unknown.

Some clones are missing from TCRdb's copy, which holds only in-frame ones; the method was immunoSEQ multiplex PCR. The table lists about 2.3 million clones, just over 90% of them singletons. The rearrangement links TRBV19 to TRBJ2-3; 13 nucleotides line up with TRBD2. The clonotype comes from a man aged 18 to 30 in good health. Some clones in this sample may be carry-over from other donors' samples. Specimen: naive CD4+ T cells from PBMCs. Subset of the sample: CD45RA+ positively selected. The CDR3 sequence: CASSPRLAGGADTQYF. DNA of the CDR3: TGTGCCAGTAGTCCCCGACTAGCGGGAGGTGCAGATACGCAGTATTTT.